The entry that follows covers one T cell receptor beta chain sequence. The sample belongs to a study of blood T cell repertoires in COVID-19. The wider study: From the United States, Italy and Spain came samples of acute and convalescent COVID-19. PBMCs, B-cell-depleted T cells, or T cells provided the cDNA or gDNA that made up the material.

Germline-derived CDR1 and CDR2 are ENHRY and SYGVKD. The CDR3 has 15 amino acids. V was pared by 6 bases and J by 0 bases, with 5 bases of the junction left unmatched. As originally analysed: Amplification from reference gene primers served as the basis for estimated nucleated cell counts. Repertoires were generated with immunoSEQ multiplex PCR, while TCRdb's copy carries only in-frame clones and drops some. V, J and clone size are taken as reported in that table, and D and trimming were inferred from the DNA itself. Of roughly 210,000 clones in the sample, about 88% were seen once. The chain couples TRBV10-3 to TRBJ2-1; 7 nucleotides align to TRBD2. The receptor's source is a man in his 70s with acute or convalescent COVID-19. Sequenced: peripheral blood. CDR3 in amino acids: CAIRGAGASYNEQFF. DNA of the CDR3: TGTGCCATCAGGGGTGCGGGAGCCTCCTACAATGAGCAGTTCTTC.